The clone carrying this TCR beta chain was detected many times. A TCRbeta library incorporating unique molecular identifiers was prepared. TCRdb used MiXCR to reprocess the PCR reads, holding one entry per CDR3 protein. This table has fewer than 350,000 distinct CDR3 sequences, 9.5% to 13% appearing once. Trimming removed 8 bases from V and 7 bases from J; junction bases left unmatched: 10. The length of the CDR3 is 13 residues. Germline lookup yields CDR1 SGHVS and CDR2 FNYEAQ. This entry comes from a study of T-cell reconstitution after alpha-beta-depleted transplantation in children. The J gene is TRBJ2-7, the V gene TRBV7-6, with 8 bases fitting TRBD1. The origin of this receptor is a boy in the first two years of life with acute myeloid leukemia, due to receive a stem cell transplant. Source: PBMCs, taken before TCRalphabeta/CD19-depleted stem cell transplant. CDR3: CASLDRVSKEQYF. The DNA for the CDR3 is TGTGCCAGCTTGGACAGGGTGTCCAAAGAGCAGTACTTC.